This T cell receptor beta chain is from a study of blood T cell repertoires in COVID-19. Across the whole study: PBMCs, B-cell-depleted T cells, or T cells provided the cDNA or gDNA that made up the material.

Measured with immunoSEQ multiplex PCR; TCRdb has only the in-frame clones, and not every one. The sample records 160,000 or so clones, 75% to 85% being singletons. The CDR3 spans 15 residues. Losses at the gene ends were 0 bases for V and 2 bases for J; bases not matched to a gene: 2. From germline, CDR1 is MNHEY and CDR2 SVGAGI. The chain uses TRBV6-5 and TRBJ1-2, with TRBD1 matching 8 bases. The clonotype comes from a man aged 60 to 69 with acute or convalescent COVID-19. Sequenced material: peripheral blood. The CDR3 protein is CASSYSYRGNYGYTF. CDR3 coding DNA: TGTGCCAGCAGTTACTCTTACAGGGGGAACTATGGCTACACCTTC.